Below are 3 T cell receptor beta chains sequenced from a single sample in a study of blood T cells in healthy people across ages. It was with a sample-barcoded 5' primer and a J-beta primer mix that a second PCR of about 6 to 11 cycles was run. MiXCR was run by TCRdb on the 5' RACE reads, yielding one entry per CDR3 protein. The profile covers 550,000 to 600,000 distinct CDR3 sequences, with roughly 28% appearing a single time and under 20% taken by the ten largest. Input material: blood. These receptors all come from a woman aged 70-85 years in good health.

The V and J genes are TRBV12-3 or TRBV12-4 and TRBJ2-5, with 7 bases identical to TRBD2. V shed 8 bases, J shed 5 bases, and the junction held 14 bases outside the gene matches. CDR3 size: 15 residues. DNA of the CDR3: TGTGCCAGCGGACTCACGGTCGGGAGGCGGGAGACCCAGTACTTC. Encoded protein: CASGLTVGRRETQYF.

This clonotype was seen only once. This CDR3 is CASSLATFQETQYF. The CDR3 DNA reads TGCGCCAGCAGCTTAGCCACGTTCCAAGAGACCCAGTACTTC. The chain carries TRBV5-1 and TRBJ2-5; D remains unclear. The germline gives CDR1 SGHRS, CDR2 YFSETQ. This CDR3 has 14 residues. Trimming pared 2 bases from V and 1 base from J, leaving 9 bases between.

The rearrangement uses TRBV7-2 and TRBJ1-2; maybe TRBD1 (5 bases). The CDR3 covers 14 residues. Trimming stripped 1 base from V and 5 bases from J, with 11 bases between. CDR1 SGHTA and CDR2 FQGNSA come from the germline V gene. This chain's CDR3 is CASSLDFGGYGYTF. Written as DNA, the CDR3 is TGTGCCAGCAGCTTAGATTTTGGGGGGTATGGCTACACCTTC.